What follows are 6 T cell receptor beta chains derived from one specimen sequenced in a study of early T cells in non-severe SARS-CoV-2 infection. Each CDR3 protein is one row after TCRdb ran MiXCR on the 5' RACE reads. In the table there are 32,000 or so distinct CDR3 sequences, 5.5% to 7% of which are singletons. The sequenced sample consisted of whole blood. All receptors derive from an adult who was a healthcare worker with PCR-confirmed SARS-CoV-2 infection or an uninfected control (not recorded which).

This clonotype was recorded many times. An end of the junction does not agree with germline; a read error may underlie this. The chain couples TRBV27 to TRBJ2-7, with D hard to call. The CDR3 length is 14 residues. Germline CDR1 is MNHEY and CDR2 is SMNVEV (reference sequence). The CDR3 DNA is TGTGCCAGCAGTCTATCCCCAATCTCCTACGAGCAGTACTTC. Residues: CASSLSPISYEQYF.

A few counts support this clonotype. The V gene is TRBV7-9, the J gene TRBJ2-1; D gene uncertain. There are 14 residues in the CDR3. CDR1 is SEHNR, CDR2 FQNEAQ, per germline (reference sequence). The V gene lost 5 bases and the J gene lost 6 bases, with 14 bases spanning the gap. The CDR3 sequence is CASSPSRTFNEQFF. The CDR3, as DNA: TGTGCCAGCAGCCCGTCTAGGACCTTCAATGAGCAGTTCTTC. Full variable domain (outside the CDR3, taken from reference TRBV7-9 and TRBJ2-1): DTGVSQNPRHKITKRGQNVTFRCDPISEHNRLYWYRQTLGQGPEFLTYFQNEAQLEKSRLLSDRFSAERPKGSFSTLEIQRTEQGDSAMYLCASSPSRTFNEQFFGPGTRLTVL.

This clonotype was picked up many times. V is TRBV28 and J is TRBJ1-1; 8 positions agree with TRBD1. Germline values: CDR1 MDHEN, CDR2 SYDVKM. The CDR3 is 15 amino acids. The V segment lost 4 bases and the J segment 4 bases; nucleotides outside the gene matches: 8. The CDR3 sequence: CASSSGGQGATEAFF. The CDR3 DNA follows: TGTGCCAGCAGTTCCGGCGGACAGGGTGCCACTGAAGCTTTCTTT. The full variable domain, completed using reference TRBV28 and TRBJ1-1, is DVKVTQSSRYLVKRTGEKVFLECVQDMDHENMFWYRQDPGLGLRLIYFSYDVKMKEKGDIPEGYSVSREKKERFSLILESASTNQTSMYLCASSSGGQGATEAFFGQGTRLTVV.

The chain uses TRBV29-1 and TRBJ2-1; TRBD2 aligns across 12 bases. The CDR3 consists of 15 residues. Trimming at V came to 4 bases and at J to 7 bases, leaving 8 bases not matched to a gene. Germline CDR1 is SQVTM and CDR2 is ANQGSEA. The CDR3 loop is CSVAATSGSGNEQFF. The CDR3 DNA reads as TGCAGCGTTGCGGCGACTAGCGGGAGTGGTAATGAGCAGTTCTTC.

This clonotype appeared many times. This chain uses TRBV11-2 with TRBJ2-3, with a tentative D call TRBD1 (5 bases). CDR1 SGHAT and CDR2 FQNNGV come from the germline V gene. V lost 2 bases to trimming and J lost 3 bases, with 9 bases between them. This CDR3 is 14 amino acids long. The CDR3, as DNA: TGTGCCAGCAGCTTATTCCCAGGGACAGATACGCAGTATTTT. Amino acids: CASSLFPGTDTQYF.

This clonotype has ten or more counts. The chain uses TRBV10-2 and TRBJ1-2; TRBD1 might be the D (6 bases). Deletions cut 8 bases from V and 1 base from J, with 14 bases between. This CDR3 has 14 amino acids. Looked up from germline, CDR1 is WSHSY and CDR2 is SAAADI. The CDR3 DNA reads TGCGCCAGCCGGGGGGCAGGGCTTAACTATGGCTACACCTTC. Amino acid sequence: CASRGAGLNYGYTF.